This T cell receptor beta chain was captured in a study of blood T cells in healthy people across ages. This clonotype has a handful of counts. CDR1 and CDR2 from the germline V gene are SNHLY and FYNNEI. Between the trimmed V and J ends, which lost 11 bases and 0 bases, there was a span of 14 bases. The CDR3 is 13 residues long. The authors extracted at least 6 micrograms of total RNA per sample. It was with a sample-barcoded 5' primer and a J-beta primer mix that a second PCR of roughly 7 to 12 cycles was run. Using its own MiXCR run on the 5' RACE reads, TCRdb lists one record per CDR3 protein. The sample consists of 1.5 million to 2 million distinct CDR3 sequences, about 30% of them appearing once.

The sample taken for sequencing was blood. The J gene is TRBJ2-7, the V gene TRBV2; unclear D gene. The sequence derives from a woman aged 25 to 39 in good health. The CDR3 DNA reads as TGTGCCGGGCATCCGGAGACCTCCTACGAGCAGTACTTC. Its protein product is CAGHPETSYEQYF.